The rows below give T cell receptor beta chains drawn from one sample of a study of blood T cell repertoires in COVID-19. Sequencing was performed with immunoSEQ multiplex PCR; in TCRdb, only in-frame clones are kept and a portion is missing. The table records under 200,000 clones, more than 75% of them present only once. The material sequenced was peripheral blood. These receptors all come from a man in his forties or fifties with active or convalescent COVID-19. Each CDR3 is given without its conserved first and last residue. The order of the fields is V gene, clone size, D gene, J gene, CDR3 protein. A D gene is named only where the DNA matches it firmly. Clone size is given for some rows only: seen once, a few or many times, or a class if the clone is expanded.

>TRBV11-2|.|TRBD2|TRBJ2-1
ASSSSLGLATYNEQF
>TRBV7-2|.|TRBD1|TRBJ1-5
ASSRGQPNQPQH
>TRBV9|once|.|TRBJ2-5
ASSADSQETQY
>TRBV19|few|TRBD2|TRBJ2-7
ASRLAVGTDYEQY
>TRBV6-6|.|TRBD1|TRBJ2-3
ASSQQGGWTDTQY
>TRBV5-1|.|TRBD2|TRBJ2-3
ASSLAPAGSTDTQY
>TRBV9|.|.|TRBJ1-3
ASSVAGAMSSGNTIY
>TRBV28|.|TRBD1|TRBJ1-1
ASGEGQGTEAF
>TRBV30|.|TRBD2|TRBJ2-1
AWKLAGGPNEQF
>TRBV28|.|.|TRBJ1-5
ASSSLSWGSNQPQH
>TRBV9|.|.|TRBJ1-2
ASSVPGVYGYT
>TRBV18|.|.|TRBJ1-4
ASSKAGGPRGGEKLF
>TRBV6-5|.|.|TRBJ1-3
ASSSDIDSGNTIY
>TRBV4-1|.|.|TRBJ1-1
ASSLHFGGNTEAF
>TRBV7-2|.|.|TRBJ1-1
ASSTDTGISEAF
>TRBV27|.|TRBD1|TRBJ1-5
ASRVGQSNQPQH
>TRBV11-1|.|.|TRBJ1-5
ASSDGVGNQPQH
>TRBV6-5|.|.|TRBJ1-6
ASSYRENNSPLH
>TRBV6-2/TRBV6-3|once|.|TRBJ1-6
ASSLPGYNSPLH
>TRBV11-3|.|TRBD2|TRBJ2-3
ASSLGASGSTDTQY
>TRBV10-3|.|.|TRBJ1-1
AIRVSNLNTEAF
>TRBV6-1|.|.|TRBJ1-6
ASSDRGSYNSPLH
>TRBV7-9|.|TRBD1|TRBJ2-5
ASSFRDRGVSGETQY
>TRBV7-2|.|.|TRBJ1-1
ASSLGGTQNTEAF